This T cell receptor beta chain derives from a study of blood T cell repertoires in COVID-19. Whole-study context: Some COVID-19 samples were acute and others convalescent; all came from the United States, Italy and Spain. The cDNA or gDNA used as material had been derived from T cells, B-cell-depleted T cells, or PBMCs.

Assay: immunoSEQ multiplex PCR; the TCRdb copy retains only in-frame clones and omits some. Here the sample spans approximately 170,000 clones, around 72% being singletons. Input material: peripheral blood. The sequence was collected from a woman of 80 years or more with acute or convalescent COVID-19.

CDR3 sequence: CAIGTEPGNTIYF. In DNA, the CDR3 is TGTGCCATCGGGACAGAACCCGGAAACACCATATATTTT. The rearrangement uses TRBV10-3 and TRBJ1-3; TRBD1 aligns across 7 bases. Germline values: CDR1 ENHRY, CDR2 SYGVKD. V shed 8 bases, J shed 4 bases, and the junction held 5 bases outside the gene matches. This CDR3 spans 13 amino acids.